This passage covers 9 T cell receptor beta chains from one sample sequenced in a study. TCRdb passed the reads through MiXCR, listing each CDR3 protein once. The sample yields some 15,000 distinct CDR3 sequences, approximately 30% seen once. Specimen: blood. These receptors all stem from a human donor.

This clonotype was seen more than once but under ten times. With a much larger clone just one base away, this may be a read error. The V gene is TRBV25-1, the J gene TRBJ2-7, with 8 bases fitting TRBD2. The CDR3 sequence is 15 residues long. Per germline, CDR1 MGHDK and CDR2 SYGVNS. V lost 1 base and J lost 7; bases outside the gene matches: 9. CDR3 in DNA: TGTGCCAGCAGTGAATTTGGCGGGAGGTACAATGAGCAGTACTTC. Protein product: CASSEFGGRYNEQYF.

This clonotype occurred many times. J is TRBJ2-1 and V is TRBV5-1; 9 bases line up with TRBD2. This CDR3 region has 20 residues. With 5 bases clipped from V and 3 bases from J, the junction kept 21 bases outside the gene matches. The V gene's germline CDR1 is SGHRS and CDR2 YFSETQ. The CDR3 is CASSSPGLAPSLLSYNEQFF. Written as DNA, the CDR3 is TGCGCCAGCAGTTCCCCTGGACTAGCGCCCTCTCTTCTCAGCTACAATGAGCAGTTCTTC.

The table lists this clonotype with a few counts. This chain joins TRBV29-1 and TRBJ2-2, with D perhaps matching TRBD2 (5 bases). The CDR3 spans 13 residues. Trimming removed 6 bases at V and 5 bases at J, with 13 bases between. CDR1 and CDR2 from the germline V gene are SQVTM and ANQGSEA. The CDR3, as DNA: TGCAGCGTCGGGATACTGTCGACCGGGGAGCTGTTTTTT. As protein: CSVGILSTGELFF.

The J gene is TRBJ1-3, the V gene TRBV29-1, with TRBD1 identical over 7 bases. The germline V gene encodes CDR1 SQVTM and CDR2 ANQGSEA. The CDR3 is 14 amino acids. J gave up 8 bases and V 5 bases, and 12 bases lay outside the gene matches. CDR3: CSVQGQFYGYTIYF. The CDR3 DNA sequence: TGCAGCGTTCAGGGACAGTTCTATGGCTACACCATATATTTT.

This clonotype is termed medium-sized (0.01 to 0.1%). This chain connects TRBV4-2 to TRBJ1-2, with D possibly being TRBD1 (5 bases). Between the trimmed V and J ends, which lost 0 bases and 6 bases, there was a span of 8 bases. The CDR3 spans 13 residues. Germline V gene data show CDR1 as LGHNA and CDR2 as YNFKEQ. CDR3 sequence (DNA): TGTGCCAGCAGCCAAGATATCAGGGATGGCTACACCTTC. This sequence encodes CASSQDIRDGYTF.

This chain connects TRBV30 to TRBJ1-2; D call uncertain. This CDR3 is 11 amino acids long. CDR1 and CDR2 (germline): GTSNPN, SVGIG (reference sequence). Here the CDR3 DNA reads TGTGTTTTTTCAGAAAACTATGGCTACACCTTC. Protein sequence: CVFSENYGYTF.

This chain joins TRBV29-1 and TRBJ1-1, with 7 bases identical to TRBD1. This CDR3 has 15 amino acids. Germline V gene lookup returns CDR1 SQVTM and CDR2 ANQGSEA. The V segment lost 4 bases and the J segment 3 bases; nucleotides outside the gene matches: 11. This CDR3 reads CSVVPGTAWDTEAFF. The CDR3 bases are TGCAGCGTTGTTCCCGGGACAGCTTGGGACACTGAAGCTTTCTTT.

As regards this clonotype: Possible read error: a much larger clone is one base away. V usage is TRBV29-1 and J usage is TRBJ2-4; the D gene is possibly TRBD2 (6 bases). The ends were cut back, 8 bases at V and 13 bases at J, with 36 bases in the middle. Germline V CDR1 and CDR2: SQVTM, ANQGSEA. The CDR3 has 17 amino acids. The CDR3 region is CSKNPPGTPRRYNEQYF. The CDR3 DNA reads as TGCAGCAAGAACCCTCCCGGGACTCCCAGACGGTACAATGAGCAGTACTTC.

Details on this clonotype: This may arise from a read error, as a much more abundant clone is one base away. This chain joins TRBV20-1 and TRBJ1-1; D might be TRBD1 (5 bases). V was clipped by 2 bases and J by 5 bases, with 15 bases between them. The germline CDR1 and CDR2 sequences are DFQATT and SNEGSKA (reference sequence). The length of the CDR3 is 14 residues. CDR3 coding DNA: TGCAGTGCTAGATACCGGGACGGGAGAACTGAAGCTTTCTTT. Amino acids: CSARYRDGRTEAFF.